The 25 T cell receptor beta chains given below trace back to one sample, sequenced in a study of CDR3 diversity in severe acne. In TCRdb, the PCR reads were re-called with MiXCR into one record per CDR3 protein. The sample shows more than 80,000 distinct CDR3 sequences, approximately 54% of them seen only once. The sequenced sample consisted of blood. The receptor set was obtained from a male donor with severe acne vulgaris.

The chain combines TRBV6-5 with TRBJ2-3, with 7 nucleotides matching TRBD2. V was pared by 6 bases and J by 4 bases, with 13 bases of the junction left unmatched. The CDR3 contains 16 residues. Germline CDR1 MNHEY, CDR2 SVGAGI. The CDR3 bases are TGTGCCAGCAGGGCTCTAGCGGAAGATTCTTCAGATACGCAGTATTTT. Translated, it gives CASRALAEDSSDTQYF.

This clonotype has a handful of counts. The chain uses TRBV29-1 and TRBJ2-5, with no clear D. The CDR3 covers 14 residues. Germline loops: CDR1 SQVTM, CDR2 ANQGSEA. The CDR3 sequence: CRRTIARIQETQYF. CDR3 nucleotides: TGCAGGAGAACAATTGCACGGATACAAGAGACCCAGTACTTC.

This clonotype has at least ten counts. This chain uses TRBV18 with TRBJ2-7; 8 positions agree with TRBD1. The germline gives CDR1 KGHSH, CDR2 LQKENI. CDR3 size: 14 residues. V was clipped by 3 bases and J by 0 bases; unmatched bases: 1. The CDR3 DNA reads TGTGCCAGCTCACCTGACAGGGGCTCCTACGAGCAGTACTTC. The encoded protein is CASSPDRGSYEQYF.

Remarks on this clonotype: Given the absence of the conserved phenylalanine or tryptophan at the CDR3 end, a read error is likely. The V and J genes are TRBV7-8 and TRBJ2-3; 10 bases agree with TRBD1. The CDR3 is 16 residues long. Germline loops: CDR1 SGHVS, CDR2 FQNEAQ. CDR3 in amino acids: CVSSLVSGTGEDTQYL. The CDR3 nucleotides read TGTGTCAGCAGCTTAGTTTCCGGGACAGGGGAAGACACGCAGTATCTT.

This clonotype was found a few times. The chain has TRBV6-6 and TRBJ1-1; D not certain. Germline CDR1 MNHNY, CDR2 SVGAGI (reference sequence). This CDR3 has 16 residues. V was pared by 0 bases and J by 11 bases, with 22 bases between. CDR3: CASSYSSNRKTNLAFF. CDR3 nucleotide sequence: TGTGCCAGCAGTTACTCGAGTAATCGCAAAACAAATCTGGCTTTCTTT.

This clonotype has just a few counts. This sequence joins TRBV6-2 or TRBV6-3 and TRBJ2-7; the D is unclear. V gave up 2 bases and J gave up 2 bases, with 4 bases separating them. Looked up from germline, CDR1 is MNHEY and CDR2 is SVGEGT. This CDR3 spans 12 amino acids. CDR3 protein: CASSYAAYEQYF. The CDR3 DNA follows: TGTGCCAGCAGTTACGCAGCCTACGAGCAGTACTTC.

The rearrangement links TRBV15 to TRBJ1-3; D unclear. The CDR3 runs to 15 residues. V was shortened by 0 bases and J by 0 bases, with 6 bases between the two germline ends. The germline CDR1 and CDR2 sequences are LNHNV and YYDKDF (reference sequence). The CDR3 region has the DNA TGTGCCACCAGCAGAGATCGGGGCTCTGGAAACACCATATATTTT. Protein: CATSRDRGSGNTIYF.

Ten or more counts support this clonotype. V is TRBV9 and J is TRBJ2-7; 8 bases map to TRBD2. The CDR3 contains 15 residues. The germline V gene encodes CDR1 SGDLS and CDR2 YYNGEE. Unmatched junction bases numbered 6, after V lost 0 bases and J lost 4 bases. CDR3 region: CASSVVELAGYEQYF. The CDR3 DNA is TGTGCCAGCAGCGTAGTAGAGCTAGCGGGTTACGAGCAGTACTTC.

As concerns this clonotype: This may come from a read error, since a much larger clone is one base off. V is TRBV20-1 and J is TRBJ1-3; the D gene is possibly TRBD1 (5 bases). CDR1 is DFQATT, CDR2 SNEGSKA, per germline (reference sequence). Trimming took 3 bases from V and 5 from J, leaving 17 bases between them. This CDR3 is built from 15 residues. As DNA, the CDR3 is TGCAGTGCTAGTCGGACAAGGCTTTCAAGAAACACCATATATTTT. Protein sequence: CSASRTRLSRNTIYF.

The chain links TRBV9 to TRBJ2-2; TRBD1 matches 7 bases. Germline CDR1 and CDR2: SGDLS and YYNGEE. CDR3 length: 16 residues. J lost 3 bases, V lost 4 bases, and 9 bases had no gene match. CDR3 protein: CASSPPGRGYTGELFF. CDR3 sequence (DNA): TGTGCCAGCAGCCCTCCCGGCAGGGGGTACACCGGGGAGCTGTTTTTT.

The genes are TRBV10-1 and TRBJ2-7; no firm D call. The CDR3 is 14 residues long. Deletions cut 7 bases from V and 1 base from J, with 14 bases between. Germline loops: CDR1 WNHNN, CDR2 SYGVQD (reference sequence). The CDR3 here is CASNSGGRSYEQYF. The CDR3 nucleotides read TGCGCCAGCAACTCCGGCGGCCGATCCTACGAGCAGTACTTC.

V gene TRBV19 combines with J gene TRBJ2-4; 8 bases are a match to TRBD1. CDR3 length: 15 amino acids. CDR1 LNHDA and CDR2 SQIVND come from the germline V gene (reference sequence). After removal of 5 bases from V and 1 base from J, the junction contained 4 bases not matched to a gene. The CDR3 nucleotides read TGTGCCAGTAGTTTGACAGGGGCGGCCAAAAACATTCAGTACTTC. Translating gives CASSLTGAAKNIQYF.

The V gene is TRBV7-4, the J gene TRBJ2-1; 16 positions agree with TRBD2. Germline CDR1 and CDR2: SGHVT and SQSDAQ. The CDR3 runs to 15 residues. V lost 5 bases to trimming and J lost 9 bases; unmatched junction nucleotides: 4. CDR3 DNA sequence: TGTGCCAGCAGCGGGACTAGCGGGAGGGCCGGTGAGCAGTTCTTC. Amino acids: CASSGTSGRAGEQFF.

This clonotype appeared many times. The chain has TRBV11-2 and TRBJ2-2; TRBD1 agrees at 9 bases. The germline V gene has CDR1 SGHAT and CDR2 FQNNGV. With 6 bases clipped from V and 5 bases from J, the junction kept 10 bases outside the gene matches. The CDR3 has 16 amino acids. The CDR3 DNA follows: TGTGCCAGCAGGCAACTACAGGGGGCCAAAACCGGGGAGCTGTTTTTT. Encoded protein: CASRQLQGAKTGELFF.

This clonotype is judged medium-sized. V and J are TRBV5-6 and TRBJ1-1, with TRBD1 identical over 8 bases. V lost 3 bases, J lost 5 bases, and 3 bases stayed unmatched. This CDR3 is 13 amino acids long. Germline V gene data show CDR1 as SGHDT and CDR2 as YYEEEE. This CDR3 reads CASSSRDRTEAFF. For the CDR3, the DNA is TGTGCCAGCAGCTCTAGGGACAGGACTGAAGCTTTCTTT. The variable domain in full, completed from reference TRBV5-6 and TRBJ1-1, reads DAGVTQSPTHLIKTRGQQVTLRCSPKSGHDTVSWYQQALGQGPQFIFQYYEEEERQRGNFPDRFSGHQFPNYSSELNVNALLLGDSALYLCASSSRDRTEAFFGQGTRLTVV.

This clonotype was detected many times. This chain uses TRBV10-3 with TRBJ2-1, with a tentative D call TRBD1 (5 bases). Germline CDR1 is ENHRY and CDR2 is SYGVKD. V lost 8 bases, J lost 9 bases, and 17 bases lay in between. CDR3 size: 13 residues. As DNA, the CDR3 is TGTGCCATCTCCAGCCTGACAGCGACTGAGCAGTTCTTC. It encodes CAISSLTATEQFF.

V is TRBV28 and J is TRBJ1-4; D not certain. CDR1 is MDHEN, CDR2 SYDVKM, per germline. The CDR3 is 12 residues long. V was cut by 3 bases and J by 4 bases, with 3 bases left in between. The CDR3 DNA reads as TGTGCCAGCAGTTTGAGTAATGAAAAACTGTTTTTT. This sequence encodes CASSLSNEKLFF. Based on the CDR3 plus reference TRBV28 and TRBJ1-4, the full variable domain is DVKVTQSSRYLVKRTGEKVFLECVQDMDHENMFWYRQDPGLGLRLIYFSYDVKMKEKGDIPEGYSVSREKKERFSLILESASTNQTSMYLCASSLSNEKLFFGSGTQLSVL.

This chain uses TRBV20-1 with TRBJ1-6, with D tentatively TRBD1 (5 bases). V dropped 3 bases and J dropped 9 bases, with 15 bases sitting between them. The CDR3 runs to 14 residues. Germline CDR1 reads DFQATT; CDR2 reads SNEGSKA (reference sequence). Written as DNA, the CDR3 is TGCAGTGCTAGCTTCGGGTTAGGGGTTTCACCCCTCCACTTT. It specifies CSASFGLGVSPLHF.

This clonotype was recorded at least ten times. The J gene is TRBJ2-5, the V gene TRBV3-1; D is ambiguous. Per germline, CDR1 LGHDT and CDR2 YNNKEL (reference sequence). The V and J ends lost 5 bases and 5 bases respectively, with 9 bases between them. The CDR3 loop spans 12 amino acids. CDR3 DNA sequence: TGTGCCAGCAGCTACGGGCCGGAGACCCAGTACTTC. Protein sequence: CASSYGPETQYF.

This clonotype has a count of ten or more. The CDR3 region has the DNA TGTGCCAGTAGTATAGCACTAGCGGGCCTCAATGAGCAGTTCTTC. Its translation is CASSIALAGLNEQFF. V usage is TRBV19 and J usage is TRBJ2-1; TRBD2 matches 9 bases. V was pared by 1 base and J by 6 bases, with 4 bases of the junction left unmatched. The CDR3 spans 15 residues. Looked up from germline, CDR1 is LNHDA and CDR2 is SQIVND (reference sequence).

This chain uses TRBV24-1 with TRBJ2-2; D ambiguous. The V end lost 9 bases, the J end lost 3 bases, and 4 bases lay between the germline ends. CDR1 and CDR2 (germline): KGHDR, SFDVKD. This CDR3 has 11 residues. The CDR3 nucleotides are TGTGCCACCCGCGACACCGGGGAGCTGTTTTTT. Translated, it gives CATRDTGELFF.

The V and J genes are TRBV19 and TRBJ1-4; D uncertain. Trimming removed 5 bases from V and 3 bases from J, with 7 bases in between. The CDR3 runs to 13 residues. Germline V gene data show CDR1 as LNHDA and CDR2 as SQIVND (reference sequence). This chain's CDR3 is CASSWSPNEKLFF. For the CDR3, the DNA is TGTGCCAGTAGTTGGTCACCTAATGAAAAACTGTTTTTT.

The rearrangement links TRBV7-9 to TRBJ1-2; TRBD1 matches 10 bases. Germline V gene lookup returns CDR1 SEHNR and CDR2 FQNEAQ (reference sequence). With V trimmed by 4 bases and J by 9 bases, 11 bases remained unmatched. CDR3 size: 15 residues. CDR3 nucleotides: TGTGCCAGCAGCTCAGGGGACAGGGGCCAATATCGCTACACCTTC. It specifies CASSSGDRGQYRYTF. The complete variable domain, with remaining parts taken from reference TRBV7-9 and TRBJ1-2, reads DTGVSQNPRHKITKRGQNVTFRCDPISEHNRLYWYRQTLGQGPEFLTYFQNEAQLEKSRLLSDRFSAERPKGSFSTLEIQRTEQGDSAMYLCASSSGDRGQYRYTFGSGTRLTVV.

This clonotype was counted at least ten times. The chain combines TRBV5-6 with TRBJ2-7; D remains unclear. The CDR3 runs 14 residues. Germline V CDR1 and CDR2: SGHDT, YYEEEE. Trimming removed 2 bases at V and 5 bases at J, with 14 bases between. CDR3 loop: CASSLGARTHEQYF. The CDR3 DNA follows: TGTGCCAGCAGCTTAGGCGCGAGGACCCACGAGCAGTACTTC.

This chain uses TRBV13 with TRBJ1-5; D not certain. In germline, CDR1 is PRHDT, CDR2 FYEKMQ (reference sequence). V dropped 0 bases and J dropped 4 bases, with 7 bases sitting between them. The length of the CDR3 is 14 residues. This CDR3 reads CASSLGRGNQPQHF. In DNA form, the CDR3 reads TGTGCCAGCAGCTTAGGCCGTGGTAATCAGCCCCAGCATTTT.